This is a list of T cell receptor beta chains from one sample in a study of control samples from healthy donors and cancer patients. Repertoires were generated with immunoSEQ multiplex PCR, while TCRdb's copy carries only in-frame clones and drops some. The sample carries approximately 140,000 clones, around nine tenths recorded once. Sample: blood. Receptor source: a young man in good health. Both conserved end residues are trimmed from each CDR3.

CDR3 protein: ASSVEGGYQPQH
V gene: TRBV9
J gene: TRBJ1-5

CDR3 protein: ASSAPTGGYEQY
V gene: TRBV5-4
J gene: TRBJ2-7

CDR3 protein: ASSLIRYEQY
V gene: TRBV11-2
J gene: TRBJ2-7

CDR3 protein: ASSYNGAAYEQY
V gene: TRBV6-2/TRBV6-3
J gene: TRBJ2-7

CDR3 protein: ASSLNTGGIYEQY
V gene: TRBV7-2
J gene: TRBJ2-7

CDR3 protein: ASSLGGRKGNTEAF
V gene: TRBV11-2
J gene: TRBJ1-1

CDR3 protein: ASNGQEDTKAF
V gene: TRBV4-1
J gene: TRBJ1-1

CDR3 protein: ASSPMGAMNTEAF
V gene: TRBV3-1/TRBV3-2
J gene: TRBJ1-1

CDR3 protein: ASSPTGTGWNQPQH
V gene: TRBV28
J gene: TRBJ1-5

CDR3 protein: ASSEVGGREKLF
V gene: TRBV2
J gene: TRBJ1-4

CDR3 protein: AWSVGDRYNEQF
V gene: TRBV30
J gene: TRBJ2-1

CDR3 protein: ASRTLTGGNTEAF
V gene: TRBV6-1
J gene: TRBJ1-1

CDR3 protein: ASSNTGSNQPQH
V gene: TRBV7-2
J gene: TRBJ1-5

CDR3 protein: ASTIGSMNTEAF
V gene: TRBV19
J gene: TRBJ1-1

CDR3 protein: ASSYEKYNEQF
V gene: TRBV6-6
J gene: TRBJ2-1

CDR3 protein: ASRSLRHNEQF
V gene: TRBV11-2
J gene: TRBJ2-1

CDR3 protein: ASSLGQNYEQY
V gene: TRBV7-2
J gene: TRBJ2-7

CDR3 protein: ASSVDSHSTGELF
V gene: TRBV9
J gene: TRBJ2-2